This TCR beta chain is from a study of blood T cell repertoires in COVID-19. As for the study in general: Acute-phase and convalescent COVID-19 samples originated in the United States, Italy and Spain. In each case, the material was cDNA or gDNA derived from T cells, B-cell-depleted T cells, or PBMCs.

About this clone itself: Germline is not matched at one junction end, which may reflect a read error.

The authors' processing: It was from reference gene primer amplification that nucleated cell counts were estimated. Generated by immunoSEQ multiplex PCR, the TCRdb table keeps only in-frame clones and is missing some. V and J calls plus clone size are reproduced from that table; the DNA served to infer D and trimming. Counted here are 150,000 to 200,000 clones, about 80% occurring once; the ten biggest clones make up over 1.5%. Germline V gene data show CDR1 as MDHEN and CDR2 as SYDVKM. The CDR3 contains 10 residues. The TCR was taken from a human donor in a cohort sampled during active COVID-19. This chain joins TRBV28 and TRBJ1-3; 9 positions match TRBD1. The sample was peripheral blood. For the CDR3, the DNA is TGTGCCAGCAGTTTCCGGGACAGGGTATTT. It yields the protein CASSFRDRVF.